The 12 T cell receptor beta chains below come from one sample, sequenced in a study of neoadjuvant anti-PD-1 for oral cavity cancer (dated by TCRdb to the early 2020s). The receptor library was made with the immunoSEQ multiplex PCR assay. TCRdb limited this immuneACCESS table to in-frame rearrangements with V and J called. A share of clones is missing; checked studies link under half to unresolved V genes, and the rest is unexplained. A total of some 61,000 clones appear in this sample, 70% to 90% of them only once. The ten most abundant clones make up approximately 3.6% of the sample. The sample's time point, from its label and the paper: after neoadjuvant nivolumab, at surgical resection. Specimen: PBMCs, collected after nivolumab (anti-PD-1) treatment. These receptors were obtained from a person aged 40-85 years with oral cavity squamous cell carcinoma.

The chain combines TRBV6-5 with TRBJ2-2; possibly TRBD2 for D (5 bases). CDR1 and CDR2 from the germline V gene are MNHEY and SVGAGI. The CDR3 consists of 14 residues. V lost 7 bases and J lost 4, with 13 bases in between. The CDR3 region is CASKGVGVTGELFF. As DNA, the CDR3 is TGTGCCAGCAAGGGAGTAGGAGTCACCGGGGAGCTGTTTTTT.

Only one count was recorded for this clone. The chain has TRBV14 and TRBJ2-7; unclear D gene. The CDR3 is 15 residues long. Germline CDR1 SGHDN, CDR2 FVKESK. With 4 bases removed from V and 3 bases from J, the gap between germline ends came to 16 bases. CDR3 amino acids: CASSPQQSGVYEQYF. As DNA, the CDR3 is TGTGCCAGCAGCCCCCAACAGTCGGGTGTCTACGAGCAGTACTTC.

V and J are TRBV5-1 and TRBJ2-5; 7 bases match TRBD2. The V gene's germline CDR1 is SGHRS and CDR2 YFSETQ. Unmatched junction bases numbered 10, after V lost 0 bases and J lost 5 bases. CDR3 length: 16 residues. The CDR3 here is CASSLGNREAPETQYF. The DNA for the CDR3 is TGCGCCAGCAGCTTGGGCAACCGGGAGGCCCCGGAGACCCAGTACTTC.

This sequence joins TRBV9 and TRBJ2-6, with TRBD1 as a possible D gene (5 bases). Trimming left V 8 bases short and J 4 bases short, with 10 bases between. The CDR3 runs 13 residues. Germline values: CDR1 SGDLS, CDR2 YYNGEE. DNA for the CDR3: TGTGCCAGTCAGGGCTTAGGGGCCAACGTCCTGACTTTC. This codes for CASQGLGANVLTF.

The chain combines TRBV7-9 with TRBJ2-7, with 7 bases matching TRBD2. The length of the CDR3 is 17 residues. The junction had 11 bases not matched to a gene; V was cut back by 1 base and J by 2 bases. Germline V gives CDR1 SEHNR, CDR2 FQNEAQ (reference sequence). CDR3: CASSLDTGGSPPYEQYF. As DNA, the CDR3 is TGTGCCAGCAGCTTAGACACGGGCGGGAGTCCCCCCTACGAGCAGTACTTC. Using reference TRBV7-9 and TRBJ2-7 for the parts outside the CDR3, the full variable domain is DTGVSQNPRHKITKRGQNVTFRCDPISEHNRLYWYRQTLGQGPEFLTYFQNEAQLEKSRLLSDRFSAERPKGSFSTLEIQRTEQGDSAMYLCASSLDTGGSPPYEQYFGPGTRLTVT.

The rearrangement links TRBV5-1 to TRBJ1-1; TRBD1 is a possible D gene (6 bases). CDR3 length: 14 amino acids. Germline V gives CDR1 SGHRS, CDR2 YFSETQ. V gave up 5 bases and J gave up 0 bases, with 11 bases separating them. The DNA of the CDR3 is TGCGCCAGCAGAGGGGGGACTATGAACACTGAAGCTTTCTTT. Protein sequence: CASRGGTMNTEAFF.

The rearrangement links TRBV28 to TRBJ1-1; unclear D gene. V gave up 4 bases and J gave up 1 base, with 10 bases separating them. CDR3 length equals 14 residues. Germline V CDR1 and CDR2: MDHEN, SYDVKM. CDR3 in amino acids: CASSSVQENTEAFF. The DNA of the CDR3 is TGTGCCAGCAGTTCGGTTCAGGAGAACACTGAAGCTTTCTTT. The whole variable domain, filled in from reference TRBV28 and TRBJ1-1, reads DVKVTQSSRYLVKRTGEKVFLECVQDMDHENMFWYRQDPGLGLRLIYFSYDVKMKEKGDIPEGYSVSREKKERFSLILESASTNQTSMYLCASSSVQENTEAFFGQGTRLTVV.

The genes are TRBV7-9 and TRBJ2-7, with D perhaps TRBD2 (5 bases). CDR3 length equals 15 residues. V dropped 1 base and J dropped 0 bases, with 10 bases sitting between them. Germline CDR1 is SEHNR and CDR2 is FQNEAQ (reference sequence). Here the CDR3 reads CASSLGELPSYEQYF. The CDR3 DNA is TGTGCCAGCAGCTTAGGGGAGTTACCCTCCTACGAGCAGTACTTC.

The chain employs TRBV19 and TRBJ1-4; D is unresolved. The CDR3 runs to 15 residues. The ends were cut back, 3 bases at V and 3 bases at J, with 11 bases in the middle. Germline CDR1 reads LNHDA; CDR2 reads SQIVND (reference sequence). The CDR3 region is CASSMGGRSNEKLFF. CDR3 in DNA: TGTGCCAGTAGTATGGGCGGCAGGTCTAATGAAAAACTGTTTTTT.

V gene TRBV2 combines with J gene TRBJ2-1; 15 positions agree with TRBD2. The V segment lost 5 bases and the J segment 8 bases; nucleotides outside the gene matches: 7. Germline assignment: CDR1 SNHLY and CDR2 FYNNEI. This CDR3 is 16 amino acids long. The CDR3, as DNA: TGTGCCAGCAGTTTAGGACTAGCGGGAGGGTACGATGAGCAGTTCTTC. This sequence encodes CASSLGLAGGYDEQFF.

This rearrangement joins TRBV19 to TRBJ1-2, with 10 positions matching TRBD1. The CDR3 loop spans 14 amino acids. V dropped 4 bases and J dropped 3; count of bases not matched to a gene: 2. CDR1 LNHDA and CDR2 SQIVND come from the germline V gene (reference sequence). CDR3 nucleotide sequence: TGTGCCAGTAGTAGGGACAGGGGAGACTATGGCTACACCTTC. This translates into CASSRDRGDYGYTF.

The V call is TRBV19, the J call TRBJ1-5; 7 bases align to TRBD1. Losses at the gene ends were 5 bases for V and 4 bases for J; bases not matched to a gene: 8. The length of the CDR3 is 15 residues. Germline lookup yields CDR1 LNHDA and CDR2 SQIVND (reference sequence). The CDR3 region is CASSSTGRGNQPQHF. In DNA form, the CDR3 reads TGTGCCAGTAGTTCGACAGGGAGAGGGAATCAGCCCCAGCATTTT.